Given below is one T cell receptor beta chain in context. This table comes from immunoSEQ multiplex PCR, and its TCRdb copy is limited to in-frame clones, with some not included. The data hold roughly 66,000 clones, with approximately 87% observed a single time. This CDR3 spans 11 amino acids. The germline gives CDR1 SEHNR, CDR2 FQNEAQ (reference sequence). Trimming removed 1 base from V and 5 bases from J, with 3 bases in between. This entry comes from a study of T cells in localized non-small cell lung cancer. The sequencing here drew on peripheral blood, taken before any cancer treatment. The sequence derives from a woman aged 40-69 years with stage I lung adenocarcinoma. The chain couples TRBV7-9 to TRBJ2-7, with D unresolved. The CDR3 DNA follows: TGTGCCAGCAGCTTAGTCGACGAGCAGTACTTC. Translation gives CASSLVDEQYF. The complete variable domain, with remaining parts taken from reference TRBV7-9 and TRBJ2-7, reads DTGVSQNPRHKITKRGQNVTFRCDPISEHNRLYWYRQTLGQGPEFLTYFQNEAQLEKSRLLSDRFSAERPKGSFSTLEIQRTEQGDSAMYLCASSLVDEQYFGPGTRLTVT.